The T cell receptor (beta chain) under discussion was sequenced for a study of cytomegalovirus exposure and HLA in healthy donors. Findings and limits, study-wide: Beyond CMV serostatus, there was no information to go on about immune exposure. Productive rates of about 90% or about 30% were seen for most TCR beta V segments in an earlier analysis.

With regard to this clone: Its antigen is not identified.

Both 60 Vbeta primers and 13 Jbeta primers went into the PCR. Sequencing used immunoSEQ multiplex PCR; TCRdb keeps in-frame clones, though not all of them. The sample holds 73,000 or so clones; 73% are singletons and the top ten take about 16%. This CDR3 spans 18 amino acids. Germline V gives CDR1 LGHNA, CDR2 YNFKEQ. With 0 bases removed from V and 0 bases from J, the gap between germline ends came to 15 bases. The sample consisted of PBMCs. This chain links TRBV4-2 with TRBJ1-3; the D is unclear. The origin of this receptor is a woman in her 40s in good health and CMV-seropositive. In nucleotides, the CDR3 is TGTGCCAGCAGCCAAGATTCCCCCAGGCACCCCTCTGGAAACACCATATATTTT. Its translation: CASSQDSPRHPSGNTIYF.